Listed below are T cell receptor beta chains from one sample, sequenced in a study of PD-L1 blockade in urothelial cancer. The protocol was immunoSEQ multiplex PCR, while the TCRdb copy is restricted to in-frame clones and leaves out a portion. The sample holds 25,000 to 30,000 clones, about 88% seen once. Sequences were derived from PBMCs, sampled around atezolizumab (anti-PD-L1) treatment. The source is a man in his fifties with urothelial cancer. The CDR3 runs from the conserved cysteine through the conserved F or W. The order of the fields is V gene, clone size, D gene, J gene, CDR3 DNA, CDR3 protein. D genes are given only for firm matches. Not every row has a clone size; where given, it reads once, few, many or a size class.

V: TRBV19
size: .
D: TRBD1
J: TRBJ1-5
DNA: TGTGCCACCAGGACAGGGGACTATAGCAATCAGCCCCAGCATTTT
CDR3: CATRTGDYSNQPQHF

V: TRBV20-1
size: .
D: .
J: TRBJ2-3
DNA: TGCAGTGTCGGTACGCAGTATTTT
CDR3: CSVGTQYF

V: TRBV25-1
size: .
D: .
J: TRBJ2-7
DNA: TGTGCCAGCAGTGAATCCGGCCGGGGTTGGGGGGGCGGGTACGAGCAGTACTTC
CDR3: CASSESGRGWGGGYEQYF

V: TRBV29-1
size: .
D: TRBD1
J: TRBJ2-1
DNA: TGCAGCGTCAACAGGGGGCTGAACAATGAGCAGTTCTTC
CDR3: CSVNRGLNNEQFF

V: TRBV6-4
size: .
D: TRBD2
J: TRBJ2-1
DNA: TGTGCCAGCAGTGACGGGACTAGCGGGGGGGCTGAGCAGTTCTTC
CDR3: CASSDGTSGGAEQFF

V: TRBV5-1
size: .
D: TRBD1
J: TRBJ2-1
DNA: TGCGCCAGCAGCACTGGACAGGCCACTAAATACAATGAGCAGTTCTTC
CDR3: CASSTGQATKYNEQFF

V: TRBV28
size: few
D: TRBD2
J: TRBJ2-1
DNA: TGTGCCAGCAGGGAGGCGGGAGGGCCCCTCAATGAGCAGTTCTTC
CDR3: CASREAGGPLNEQFF

V: TRBV4-1
size: .
D: TRBD2
J: TRBJ2-5
DNA: TGCGCCAGCAGCCAAATAGCGGGGGGCCCAACGCAGTACTTC
CDR3: CASSQIAGGPTQYF

V: TRBV30
size: .
D: TRBD1
J: TRBJ1-2
DNA: TGTGCCTGGAGAGGGCAGGGGGCAAACTATGGCTACACCTTC
CDR3: CAWRGQGANYGYTF

V: TRBV28
size: once
D: TRBD1
J: TRBJ2-7
DNA: TGTGCCAGCAGTACCTGGACAGGGTCGATTATGAGAGAGCAGTACTTC
CDR3: CASSTWTGSIMREQYF

V: TRBV6-5
size: .
D: .
J: TRBJ2-2
DNA: TGTGCCAGCAGTTACTCGAGAATGGCCGGGGAGCTGTTTTTT
CDR3: CASSYSRMAGELFF

V: TRBV29-1
size: .
D: .
J: TRBJ1-3
DNA: TGCAGCGTTAAATTTGCTTCGAGCTCTGGAAACACCATATATTTT
CDR3: CSVKFASSSGNTIYF

V: TRBV19
size: .
D: TRBD1
J: TRBJ2-4
DNA: TGTGCCAGTAGTGTTACAGGGGACAAAAACATTCAGTACTTC
CDR3: CASSVTGDKNIQYF

V: TRBV5-6
size: once
D: TRBD2
J: TRBJ2-3
DNA: TGTGCCAGCAGCCTGGGACTAGCGGTAGCACTCGATACGCAGTATTTT
CDR3: CASSLGLAVALDTQYF

V: TRBV10-2
size: .
D: .
J: TRBJ1-6
DNA: TGCGCCAGCAGGGTCACAGGGATAAATTCACCCCTCCACTTT
CDR3: CASRVTGINSPLHF

V: TRBV9
size: .
D: TRBD2
J: TRBJ2-4
DNA: TGTGCCAGCAGCCCCAGACTAGCGGGAAGTGATGGGGGGAACATTCAGTACTTC
CDR3: CASSPRLAGSDGGNIQYF

V: TRBV2
size: .
D: .
J: TRBJ1-5
DNA: TGTGCCAGCAGTGACGGGTTGGTGGTAGCCAGCAATCAGCCCCAGCATTTT
CDR3: CASSDGLVVASNQPQHF

V: TRBV9
size: .
D: TRBD1
J: TRBJ2-2
DNA: TGTGCCAGCAGCGTAAGGGGGACAGGGAAAGGTCGGACCGGGGAGCTGTTTTTT
CDR3: CASSVRGTGKGRTGELFF

V: TRBV5-1
size: .
D: TRBD1
J: TRBJ2-7
DNA: TGCGCCAGCAGCCCACTTACCTCAGGGGGGCAGTACTTC
CDR3: CASSPLTSGGQYF

V: TRBV18
size: .
D: TRBD1
J: TRBJ2-1
DNA: TGTGCCAGCTCACCACTCGGGACAGAATACTACAATGAGCAGTTCTTC
CDR3: CASSPLGTEYYNEQFF

V: TRBV27
size: .
D: .
J: TRBJ2-3
DNA: TGTGCCAGCAGTCCCTGGGGCTCCGCAGATACGCAGTATTTT
CDR3: CASSPWGSADTQYF

V: TRBV19
size: .
D: TRBD1
J: TRBJ2-1
DNA: TGTGCCAGTAGTCCCCGGGGACAGCCCTCGCTTTACAATGAGCAGTTCTTC
CDR3: CASSPRGQPSLYNEQFF